The 18 T cell receptor beta chains below were found in one sample sequenced in a study of cytomegalovirus exposure and HLA in healthy donors. Primers for the PCR totalled 60 Vbeta and 13 Jbeta. Measured with immunoSEQ multiplex PCR; TCRdb has only the in-frame clones, and not every one. The table shows about 90,000 clones, with 70% to 85% occurring only once. Material: PBMCs. These receptors all come from a man aged 25-45 years in good health and CMV-seropositive.

The V gene is TRBV7-6, the J gene TRBJ2-7, with 9 bases lining up with TRBD2. Germline CDR1 and CDR2: SGHVS and FNYEAQ. The CDR3 length is 15 residues. J lost 3 bases, V lost 5 bases, and 8 bases had no gene match. The CDR3 coding sequence is TGTGCCAGCAGCCCAGTCGGGACTAGCCGCTACGAGCAGTACTTC. It encodes CASSPVGTSRYEQYF.

V is TRBV6-5 and J is TRBJ1-2; tentatively, D is TRBD1 (6 bases). Germline V lookup: CDR1 MNHEY, CDR2 SVGAGI. The CDR3 covers 12 residues. Trimming left V 2 bases short and J 13 bases short, with 14 bases between. This chain's CDR3 is CASSYLQGAVTF. The CDR3 nucleotides are TGTGCCAGCAGTTACCTACAGGGAGCCGTCACCTTC.

This chain joins TRBV6-6 and TRBJ1-1, with 7 nucleotides matching TRBD1. The CDR3 contains 15 residues. V shed 6 bases and J 4 bases; nucleotides not matched to a gene: 11. Germline lookup yields CDR1 MNHNY and CDR2 SVGAGI (reference sequence). CDR3 bases: TGTGCCAGCAGCCAGGGACAGCGGTTGGTCACTGAAGCTTTCTTT. Translating it yields CASSQGQRLVTEAFF.

This rearrangement joins TRBV28 to TRBJ1-1; 9 bases agree with TRBD1. Germline V gene lookup returns CDR1 MDHEN and CDR2 SYDVKM. This CDR3 has 13 amino acids. With 6 bases clipped from V and 5 bases from J, the junction kept 4 bases outside the gene matches. The CDR3 is CASRGTGRTEAFF. In nucleotides, the CDR3 is TGTGCCAGCAGGGGGACAGGGCGTACTGAAGCTTTCTTT.

V gene TRBV7-8 combines with J gene TRBJ1-5; D may be TRBD1 (5 bases). Trimming pared 5 bases from V and 5 bases from J, leaving 13 bases between. There are 14 residues in the CDR3. Germline V lookup: CDR1 SGHVS, CDR2 FQNEAQ. The CDR3 loop is CASSPWRGHQPQHF. The CDR3 coding sequence is TGTGCCAGCAGCCCCTGGAGGGGCCATCAGCCCCAGCATTTT.

CDR3 in amino acids: CASSLEPSGSKETQYF. CDR3 sequence (DNA): TGTGCCAGCAGCTTAGAACCTAGCGGGAGTAAGGAGACCCAGTACTTC. The genes are TRBV7-2 and TRBJ2-5; 10 bases fit TRBD2. The CDR3 runs 16 residues. CDR1 and CDR2 from the germline V gene are SGHTA and FQGNSA. With 1 base clipped from V and 5 bases from J, the junction kept 7 bases outside the gene matches. Full variable domain (outside the CDR3, taken from reference TRBV7-2 and TRBJ2-5): GAGVSQSPSNKVTEKGKDVELRCDPISGHTALYWYRQSLGQGLEFLIYFQGNSAPDKSGLPSDRFSAERTGGSVSTLTIQRTQQEDSAVYLCASSLEPSGSKETQYFGPGTRLLVL.

This clone was seen more than once but under ten times. This chain uses TRBV11-3 with TRBJ2-7; the match to TRBD2 covers 11 bases. This CDR3 comprises 16 residues. CDR1 and CDR2 from the germline V gene are SGHNT and YENEEA. The V gene end was trimmed by 6 bases and the J gene end by 0 bases; junction bases not matched to a gene: 7. The CDR3 region is CASSFSGTSGSYEQYF. The CDR3 DNA sequence: TGTGCCAGCAGTTTCTCCGGGACTAGCGGCTCCTACGAGCAGTACTTC.

The rearrangement joins TRBV5-4 to TRBJ2-3; 8 nucleotides agree with TRBD2. With V trimmed by 2 bases and J by 1 base, 3 bases remained unmatched. The germline V gene encodes CDR1 SGHNT and CDR2 YYREEE (reference sequence). This CDR3 comprises 15 residues. The CDR3 DNA reads as TGTGCCAGCAGCTTACTAGCGGCGGGCACAGATACGCAGTATTTT. Its protein product is CASSLLAAGTDTQYF.

The V call is TRBV30, the J call TRBJ2-6; D remains unclear. Germline V gene sequence: CDR1 GTSNPN, CDR2 SVGIG (reference sequence). This CDR3 is 15 amino acids long. Between the trimmed V and J ends, which lost 1 base and 0 bases, there was a span of 7 bases. The CDR3 reads CAWSGPISGANVLTF. CDR3 DNA: TGTGCCTGGAGTGGTCCCATCTCTGGGGCCAACGTCCTGACTTTC. The whole variable domain, filled in from reference TRBV30 and TRBJ2-6, reads SQTIHQWPATLVQPVGSPLSLECTVEGTSNPNLYWYRQAAGRGLQLLFYSVGIGQISSEVPQNLSASRPQDRQFILSSKKLLLSDSGFYLCAWSGPISGANVLTFGAGSRLTVL.

This rearrangement joins TRBV29-1 to TRBJ2-3, with TRBD2 as a possible D gene (5 bases). Germline V lookup: CDR1 SQVTM, CDR2 ANQGSEA. This CDR3 is built from 13 residues. With 6 bases removed from V and 4 bases from J, the gap between germline ends came to 14 bases. The CDR3 sequence: CSVDGENPDTQYF. The DNA of the CDR3 is TGCAGCGTGGATGGGGAGAACCCAGATACGCAGTATTTT.

The chain recombines TRBV29-1 with TRBJ1-1; no firm D call. Germline-derived CDR1 and CDR2 are SQVTM and ANQGSEA. Trimming took 1 base from V and 5 from J, leaving 14 bases between them. This CDR3 contains 14 residues. The CDR3 is CSVEVPQKITEAFF. For the CDR3, the DNA is TGCAGCGTTGAAGTCCCCCAGAAGATAACTGAAGCTTTCTTT.

This clone was counted ten times or more. V is TRBV7-2 and J is TRBJ1-3, with D maybe TRBD1 (5 bases). V lost 4 bases, J lost 1 base, and 14 bases lay in between. This CDR3 comprises 16 residues. Germline V CDR1 and CDR2: SGHTA, FQGNSA. CDR3 in amino acids: CASSYRNDRSGNTIYF. CDR3 in DNA: TGTGCCAGCAGCTATCGAAACGACAGATCTGGAAACACCATATATTTT.

The chain uses TRBV4-2 and TRBJ1-6; 8 nucleotides agree with TRBD1. This CDR3 contains 16 residues. The trim removed 0 bases at V and 6 bases at J, leaving 4 bases unmatched. Germline V lookup: CDR1 LGHNA, CDR2 YNFKEQ. The CDR3 DNA reads TGTGCCAGCAGCCAAGATTTCGACAGGGGTAATTCACCCCTCCACTTT. Amino acid sequence: CASSQDFDRGNSPLHF.

The rearrangement links TRBV5-1 to TRBJ1-1; TRBD1 is a possible D gene (6 bases). V lost 3 bases, J lost 1 base, and 16 bases lay in between. Germline assignment: CDR1 SGHRS and CDR2 YFSETQ. The CDR3 is 16 residues long. The CDR3 spells CASSWRLGTQNTEAFF. DNA of the CDR3: TGCGCCAGCAGCTGGAGGTTAGGGACACAGAACACTGAAGCTTTCTTT. The full variable domain, completed using reference TRBV5-1 and TRBJ1-1, is KAGVTQTPRYLIKTRGQQVTLSCSPISGHRSVSWYQQTPGQGLQFLFEYFSETQRNKGNFPGRFSGRQFSNSRSEMNVSTLELGDSALYLCASSWRLGTQNTEAFFGQGTRLTVV.

This chain uses TRBV10-1 with TRBJ2-3; 8 bases line up with TRBD1. The V segment lost 2 bases and the J segment 4 bases; nucleotides outside the gene matches: 8. The V gene's germline CDR1 is WNHNN and CDR2 SYGVQD (reference sequence). There are 16 residues in the CDR3. The CDR3 here is CASSEGQGARSDTQYF. CDR3 nucleotide sequence: TGCGCCAGCAGTGAGGGGCAGGGGGCTCGCTCAGATACGCAGTATTTT.

The chain employs TRBV7-3 and TRBJ1-1; D not resolved. The CDR3 loop spans 13 amino acids. Germline V gives CDR1 SGHTA, CDR2 FQGTGA. Trimming removed 4 bases at V and 0 bases at J, with 6 bases between. CDR3 DNA: TGTGCCAGCAGCTCGTCCGTGAACACTGAAGCTTTCTTT. This codes for CASSSSVNTEAFF.

The chain has TRBV29-1 and TRBJ2-1; 7 bases align to TRBD2. Germline-derived CDR1 and CDR2 are SQVTM and ANQGSEA. The junction had 3 bases not matched to a gene; V was cut back by 3 bases and J by 10 bases. The CDR3 is 11 residues long. CDR3 DNA: TGCAGCGTTGAGCGGGAGCAGGAGCAGTTCTTC. Translating it yields CSVEREQEQFF.

This clone came up a few times. The genes are TRBV6-5 and TRBJ1-1; D remains ambiguous. Looked up from germline, CDR1 is MNHEY and CDR2 is SVGAGI. Deletions cut 6 bases from V and 1 base from J, with 9 bases between. This CDR3 contains 13 residues. The CDR3 DNA reads as TGTGCCAGCAGGTATACAGCGAACACTGAAGCTTTCTTT. This encodes CASRYTANTEAFF.